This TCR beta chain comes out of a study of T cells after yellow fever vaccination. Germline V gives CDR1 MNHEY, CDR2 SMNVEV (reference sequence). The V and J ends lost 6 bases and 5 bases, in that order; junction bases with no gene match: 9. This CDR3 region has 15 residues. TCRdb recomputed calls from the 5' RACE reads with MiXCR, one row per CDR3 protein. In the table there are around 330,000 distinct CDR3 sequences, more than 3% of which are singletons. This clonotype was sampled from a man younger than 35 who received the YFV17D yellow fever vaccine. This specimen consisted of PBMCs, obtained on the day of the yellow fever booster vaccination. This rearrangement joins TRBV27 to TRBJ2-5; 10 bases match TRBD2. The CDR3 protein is CASRPAGGGRETQYF. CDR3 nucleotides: TGTGCCAGCAGACCAGCGGGAGGGGGGCGGGAGACCCAGTACTTC.